The 29 T cell receptor beta chains given below trace back to one sample, sequenced in a study of CD8+ T cells in alopecia areata. Sequencing relied on a cDNA template that was reverse transcribed from extracted RNA. The assay was immunoSEQ multiplex PCR, and TCRdb's table has in-frame clones only and misses some. The sample includes 200,000 or so clones, 55% to 70% of them seen just once. The treatment: oral pan-JAK inhibitor, 5-10 mg twice daily. The specimen comprised CD4+ T cells sorted from blood, sampled at week 24, from a patient treated with tofacitinib. These receptors were obtained from a human donor with alopecia areata.

The chain links TRBV7-9 to TRBJ1-2; TRBD1 matches at 8 bases. V shed 5 bases, J shed 5 bases, and the junction held 7 bases outside the gene matches. CDR3 length equals 14 residues. The germline gives CDR1 SEHNR, CDR2 FQNEAQ (reference sequence). The CDR3 protein is CASSKDRVYYGYTF. DNA for the CDR3: TGTGCCAGCAGCAAGGACAGGGTATATTATGGCTACACCTTC.

This clone was observed once. The chain couples TRBV25-1 to TRBJ2-7; unclear D gene. The CDR3 covers 11 residues. The ends were cut back, 7 bases at V and 2 bases at J, with 6 bases in the middle. Germline CDR1 reads MGHDK; CDR2 reads SYGVNS. The CDR3 is CASTLTYEQYF. The CDR3 DNA reads as TGTGCCAGCACCTTAACCTACGAGCAGTACTTC.

This clone was recorded a few times. V usage is TRBV25-1 and J usage is TRBJ1-4, with D uncertain. The length of the CDR3 is 15 residues. V lost 2 bases and J lost 13, with 20 bases in between. CDR1 and CDR2 (germline): MGHDK, SYGVNS. CDR3 loop: CASSEEGQSGGLLFF. Here the CDR3 DNA reads TGTGCCAGCAGTGAAGAGGGTCAGTCAGGAGGTTTACTGTTTTTT.

The V and J genes are TRBV11-2 and TRBJ2-2; TRBD2 matches 9 bases. J was trimmed by 4 bases and V by 4 bases; bases with no gene match: 7. Germline-derived CDR1 and CDR2 are SGHAT and FQNNGV. The CDR3 loop spans 16 amino acids. Here the CDR3 reads CASSSIPAGGTGELFF. The CDR3 region has the DNA TGTGCCAGCAGCTCTATCCCAGCGGGGGGCACCGGGGAGCTGTTTTTT.

The chain is built from TRBV15 and TRBJ2-2; D may be TRBD1 (7 bases). Looked up from germline, CDR1 is LNHNV and CDR2 is YYDKDF (reference sequence). The CDR3 extends over 15 amino acids. The ends were cut back, 5 bases at V and 7 bases at J, with 17 bases in the middle. CDR3 loop: CATSLAGGRDGELFF. CDR3 sequence (DNA): TGTGCCACCAGCCTGGCAGGGGGGCGCGACGGGGAGCTGTTTTTT.

The CDR3 reads CASSVATSGRAGSYNEQFF. The DNA of the CDR3 is TGTGCCAGCAGCGTAGCTACTAGCGGGAGGGCGGGATCCTACAATGAGCAGTTCTTC. The J gene is TRBJ2-1, the V gene TRBV9, with 13 bases aligning to TRBD2. The V gene's germline CDR1 is SGDLS and CDR2 YYNGEE. There are 19 residues in the CDR3. Trimming cost V 0 bases and J 1 base; bases outside gene matches: 7.

The chain employs TRBV27 and TRBJ1-1; D is uncertain. Germline V gene sequence: CDR1 MNHEY, CDR2 SMNVEV (reference sequence). This CDR3 has 14 residues. V dropped 5 bases and J dropped 1 base, with 11 bases sitting between them. CDR3 amino acids: CASSRYGRNTEAFF. The DNA of the CDR3 is TGTGCCAGCAGTCGGTACGGTCGGAACACTGAAGCTTTCTTT.

The genes are TRBV5-6 and TRBJ1-4; D not resolved. The CDR3 is 17 amino acids. Per the germline V gene, CDR1 is SGHDT and CDR2 is YYEEEE. V was cut by 3 bases and J by 5 bases, with 20 bases left in between. CDR3 region: CASSSTTTDGNNEKLFF. The CDR3, as DNA: TGTGCCAGCAGCTCCACTACCACGGACGGCAACAATGAAAAACTGTTTTTT.

This chain connects TRBV9 to TRBJ1-1; D perhaps matches TRBD1 (5 bases). The CDR3 runs 15 residues. Germline CDR1 is SGDLS and CDR2 is YYNGEE. V was clipped by 4 bases and J by 3 bases, with 16 bases between them. Here the CDR3 reads CASSSRGQGDTEAFF. The CDR3 coding sequence is TGTGCCAGCAGCTCTCGGGGTCAAGGGGACACTGAAGCTTTCTTT.

This chain links TRBV27 with TRBJ1-6, with D hard to call. The length of the CDR3 is 17 residues. The germline V gene has CDR1 MNHEY and CDR2 SMNVEV (reference sequence). With 7 bases removed from V and 0 bases from J, the gap between germline ends came to 16 bases. The CDR3 coding sequence is TGTGCCAGCACTCTAGCCTGGGAGAGCTCCTATAATTCACCCCTCCACTTT. The encoded protein is CASTLAWESSYNSPLHF.

The J gene is TRBJ1-4, the V gene TRBV29-1; a weak D match, TRBD1 (5 bases). CDR3 length: 11 residues. Trimming stripped 3 bases from V and 8 bases from J, with 7 bases between. Germline V gives CDR1 SQVTM, CDR2 ANQGSEA. The CDR3: CSVEDTEKLFF. CDR3 sequence (DNA): TGCAGCGTTGAGGACACAGAAAAACTGTTTTTT.

This chain connects TRBV5-8 to TRBJ1-4, with TRBD1 identical over 9 bases. Germline values: CDR1 SGHTS, CDR2 YDEGEE. V gave up 5 bases and J gave up 8 bases; unmatched junction bases: 4. This CDR3 comprises 13 residues. Here the CDR3 DNA reads TGTGCCAGCAGATCCGACAGGGGGGAAAAACTGTTTTTT. Translating it yields CASRSDRGEKLFF. The variable domain in full, with the rest retrieved from reference TRBV5-8 and TRBJ1-4, is EAGVTQSPTHLIKTRGQQATLRCSPISGHTSVYWYQQALGLGLQFLLWYDEGEERNRGNFPPRFSGRQFPNYSSELNVNALELEDSALYLCASRSDRGEKLFFGSGTQLSVL.

The gene calls are TRBV10-3 and TRBJ1-2; D is unclear. Germline CDR1 reads ENHRY; CDR2 reads SYGVKD. The CDR3 totals 12 residues. V was trimmed by 3 bases and J by 4 bases, leaving 6 bases between them. The CDR3 is CAISESGYGYTF. CDR3 sequence (DNA): TGTGCCATCAGTGAATCCGGCTATGGCTACACCTTC.

This clone was recorded a few times. The genes are TRBV5-1 and TRBJ2-2; the D is unclear. The CDR3 covers 15 residues. The germline CDR1 and CDR2 sequences are SGHRS and YFSETQ. Trimming shortened V by 4 bases and J by 5 bases, and 15 bases separated the two germline ends. This CDR3 is CASSPTMGRTGELFF. The CDR3 DNA reads as TGCGCCAGCAGCCCGACGATGGGTCGGACCGGGGAGCTGTTTTTT.

The V gene is TRBV28, the J gene TRBJ2-5; D ambiguous. Per germline, CDR1 MDHEN and CDR2 SYDVKM. V lost 2 bases to trimming and J lost 3 bases, with 1 base between them. The CDR3 covers 11 residues. The DNA for the CDR3 is TGTGCCAGCAGTTTAAAAGAGACCCAGTACTTC. Translating it yields CASSLKETQYF.

The J gene is TRBJ2-1, the V gene TRBV7-3, with 9 bases matching TRBD2. The J segment lost 5 bases and the V segment lost 5 bases, leaving 10 bases of the junction unmatched. The length of the CDR3 is 16 residues. Germline CDR1 SGHTA, CDR2 FQGTGA. CDR3 residues: CASSLDGAGGNNEQFF. The CDR3 DNA follows: TGTGCCAGCAGCCTCGACGGAGCGGGGGGTAACAATGAGCAGTTCTTC.

The chain has TRBV29-1 and TRBJ2-7; 10 bases are a match to TRBD1. The CDR3 covers 16 residues. The germline gives CDR1 SQVTM, CDR2 ANQGSEA. Trimming at V came to 2 bases and at J to 1 base, leaving 8 bases not matched to a gene. CDR3 nucleotides: TGCAGCGTTGAAAGACTCCGGGACAGGGGATCCTACGAGCAGTACTTC. This gives the protein CSVERLRDRGSYEQYF.

This chain joins TRBV2 and TRBJ1-5; D remains ambiguous. V was pared by 8 bases and J by 5 bases, with 16 bases between. Germline V gene lookup returns CDR1 SNHLY and CDR2 FYNNEI. The CDR3 has 14 amino acids. CDR3 sequence: CASSFAPVHQPQHF. CDR3 bases: TGTGCCAGCTCCTTTGCTCCTGTGCATCAGCCCCAGCATTTT.

This clone was seen only a few times. V usage is TRBV6-6 and J usage is TRBJ2-7; a possible D gene is TRBD1 (5 bases). The CDR3 spans 16 residues. Germline V gene data show CDR1 as MNHNY and CDR2 as SVGAGI (reference sequence). V was trimmed by 2 bases and J by 0 bases, leaving 14 bases between them. The CDR3 coding sequence is TGTGCCAGCAGTTACAGCACCAGGGTCAGCTCCTACGAGCAGTACTTC. Translation gives CASSYSTRVSSYEQYF.

This clone has just a few counts. The chain is built from TRBV7-9 and TRBJ2-1; TRBD2 aligns across 7 bases. CDR1 is SEHNR, CDR2 FQNEAQ, per germline (reference sequence). Trimming at V came to 5 bases and at J to 3 bases, leaving 10 bases not matched to a gene. The CDR3 consists of 16 residues. CDR3 sequence (DNA): TGTGCCAGCAGCCAAACTCCTAGCGGTATCTACAATGAGCAGTTCTTC. Amino acids: CASSQTPSGIYNEQFF.

As for this clone: This sample includes further DNA sequences coding for the same CDR3. This chain uses TRBV10-3 with TRBJ2-5; D not resolved. V lost 3 bases to trimming and J lost 5 bases, with 7 bases between them. Germline CDR1 reads ENHRY; CDR2 reads SYGVKD. The CDR3 has 12 amino acids. DNA for the CDR3: TGTGCCATCAGTGACAGGCAGGAGACCCAGTACTTC. It specifies CAISDRQETQYF.

The chain uses TRBV7-2 and TRBJ2-5; TRBD1 might be the D (6 bases). Germline V gives CDR1 SGHTA, CDR2 FQGNSA. Trimming pared 5 bases from V and 1 base from J, leaving 14 bases between. The CDR3 covers 15 residues. The CDR3 sequence is CASSPRDKPQETQYF. The DNA of the CDR3 is TGTGCCAGCAGCCCCCGGGACAAACCCCAAGAGACCCAGTACTTC. Based on the CDR3 plus reference TRBV7-2 and TRBJ2-5, the full variable domain is GAGVSQSPSNKVTEKGKDVELRCDPISGHTALYWYRQSLGQGLEFLIYFQGNSAPDKSGLPSDRFSAERTGGSVSTLTIQRTQQEDSAVYLCASSPRDKPQETQYFGPGTRLLVL.

This clone was counted a few times. This chain uses TRBV6-5 with TRBJ2-5; TRBD2 matches 9 bases. CDR1 is MNHEY, CDR2 SVGAGI, per germline. The CDR3 consists of 16 residues. The V segment lost 0 bases and the J segment 4 bases; nucleotides outside the gene matches: 6. The CDR3 sequence is CASSYSWLAGRETQYF. DNA of the CDR3: TGTGCCAGCAGTTACTCATGGCTAGCGGGACGAGAGACCCAGTACTTC.

This clone turned up a few times. This chain links TRBV7-6 with TRBJ1-4; D might be TRBD1 (5 bases). The germline V and J ends were trimmed by 8 bases and 5 bases, with 9 bases remaining between them. The germline V gene encodes CDR1 SGHVS and CDR2 FNYEAQ. The CDR3 has 12 residues. The DNA of the CDR3 is TGTGCCAGCTCGGGACCCAATGAAAAACTGTTTTTT. Translating gives CASSGPNEKLFF.

V usage is TRBV25-1 and J usage is TRBJ1-2; D is possibly TRBD1 (6 bases). The germline V gene encodes CDR1 MGHDK and CDR2 SYGVNS. CDR3 length equals 14 residues. Trimming left V 1 base short and J 8 bases short, with 14 bases between. The CDR3 loop reads CASSESTGPLGYTF. The CDR3 DNA sequence: TGTGCCAGCAGTGAATCTACAGGGCCCTTGGGCTACACCTTC.

This clone appeared a few times. The chain is built from TRBV19 and TRBJ2-7; the D is unclear. Trimming took 7 bases from V and 4 from J, leaving 8 bases between them. Looked up from germline, CDR1 is LNHDA and CDR2 is SQIVND (reference sequence). This CDR3 comprises 11 residues. As DNA, the CDR3 is TGTGCCAGTACCTCGGGTTACGAGCAGTACTTC. Amino acid sequence: CASTSGYEQYF.

The rearrangement links TRBV4-1 to TRBJ2-1, with TRBD2 matching 9 bases. Trimming removed 3 bases from V and 2 bases from J; junction bases left unmatched: 11. The length of the CDR3 is 18 residues. The germline gives CDR1 MGHRA, CDR2 YSYEKL. The CDR3 nucleotides read TGCGCCAGCAGCCAGGCGGACTTGGGCGGGGGGGCCTACAATGAGCAGTTCTTC. Protein product: CASSQADLGGGAYNEQFF.

The rearrangement links TRBV4-1 to TRBJ1-2; D is uncertain. Germline assignment: CDR1 MGHRA and CDR2 YSYEKL. V was clipped by 0 bases and J by 8 bases, with 4 bases between them. This CDR3 is 11 amino acids long. CDR3 DNA sequence: TGCGCCAGCAGCCAAGATGACGGCTACACCTTC. Amino acid sequence: CASSQDDGYTF.

The chain is built from TRBV9 and TRBJ1-6, with TRBD1 matching 7 bases. CDR1 and CDR2 from the germline V gene are SGDLS and YYNGEE. V dropped 4 bases and J dropped 11; count of bases not matched to a gene: 12. The length of the CDR3 is 15 residues. Here the CDR3 reads CASSSYGAGGTPLHF. The CDR3 nucleotides read TGTGCCAGCAGCTCGTATGGGGCAGGGGGGACACCCCTCCACTTT.